This T cell receptor (beta chain) was sequenced for a study of identical twins. All donors comprised healthy Caucasians. TCRdb reanalysed the 5' RACE reads using MiXCR and keeps one entry per CDR3 protein. The data show some 500,000 distinct CDR3 sequences, with roughly a fifth seen just once and around 0.9% held by the top ten. Trimming took 6 bases from V and 4 from J; bases not matched to a gene: 7. The CDR3 length is 14 residues. This clonotype was seen ten or more times. These same records also appear under a second study, on T cells expressing NK-cell markers. As that study records: Investigators obtained TCR beta repertoires from sorted CD3+CD56+NKG2C+, CD3+CD56+NKG2C- and CD3+CD56-NKG2C+ T cells. HCMV seropositivity marked most of the eight sequenced donors; one was seronegative.

This chain connects TRBV12-3 or TRBV12-4 to TRBJ2-5; TRBD2 aligns across 8 bases. The clonotype was recovered from a woman aged 18 to 35 in good health. The sample was CD4+ T cells sorted from blood. DNA for the CDR3: TGTGCCAGCAGCAATTCAGCGGGAGCAGAGACCCAGTACTTC. Translated, it gives CASSNSAGAETQYF.